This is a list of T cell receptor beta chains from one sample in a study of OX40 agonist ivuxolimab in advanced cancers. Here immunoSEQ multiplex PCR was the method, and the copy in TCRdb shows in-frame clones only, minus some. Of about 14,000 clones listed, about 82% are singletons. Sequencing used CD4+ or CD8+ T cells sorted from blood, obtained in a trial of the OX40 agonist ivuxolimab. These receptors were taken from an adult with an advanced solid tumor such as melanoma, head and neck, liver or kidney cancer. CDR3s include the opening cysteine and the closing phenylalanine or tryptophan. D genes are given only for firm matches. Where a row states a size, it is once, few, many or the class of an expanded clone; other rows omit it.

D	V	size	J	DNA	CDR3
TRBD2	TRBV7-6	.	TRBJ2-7	TGTGCCAGCAGCCCATGGACTAGCAGTTACGAGCAGTACTTC	CASSPWTSSYEQYF
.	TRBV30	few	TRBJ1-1	TGTGCCTGGAGTACTTGGGACGTGGGAACTGAAGCTTTCTTT	CAWSTWDVGTEAFF
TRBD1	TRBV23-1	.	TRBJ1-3	TGCGCCAGCCTGGACAGGGAAGCGAGCCTTCAAGTGACCATATATTTT	CASLDREASLQVTIYF
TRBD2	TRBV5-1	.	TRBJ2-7	TGCGCCAGCAGAGAACTGGCATCGGAGATAGCGGGAGGGCTTACGTACGAGCAGTACTTC	CASRELASEIAGGLTYEQYF
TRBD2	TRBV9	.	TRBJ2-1	TGTGCCAGCAGCGTAGTTAGCGGGACACGGACGCAGTTCTTC	CASSVVSGTRTQFF
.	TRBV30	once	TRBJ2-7	TGTGCCTCCGACCCGCTGGTCGGTCTCGAGCAGTACTTC	CASDPLVGLEQYF
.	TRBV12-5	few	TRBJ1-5	TGTGCTAGTGCCCGGGACGAAAATCAGCCCCAGCATTTT	CASARDENQPQHF
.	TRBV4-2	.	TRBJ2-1	TGTGCCAGCAGCCAAGATGGGCCGGGCCAGTACAATGAGCAGTTCTTC	CASSQDGPGQYNEQFF
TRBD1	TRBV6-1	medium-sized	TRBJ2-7	TGTGCCAGCTCCGGGACAGGCGCTACCTACGAGCAGTACTTC	CASSGTGATYEQYF
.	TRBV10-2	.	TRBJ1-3	TGCGCCAGCAACGACCAGGGTGCTGGAAACACCATATATTTT	CASNDQGAGNTIYF
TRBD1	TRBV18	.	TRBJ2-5	TGTGCCAGCTCACCAACAGGGGTCCAAGAGACCCAGTACTTC	CASSPTGVQETQYF
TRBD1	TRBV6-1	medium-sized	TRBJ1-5	TGTGCCACCCAGCGGTGGGACAGTCACCTCCAGCCCCAGCATTTT	CATQRWDSHLQPQHF
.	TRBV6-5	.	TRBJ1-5	TGTGCCAGCAGTCCCCTACAGGCGCCCCATCAGCCCCAGCATTTT	CASSPLQAPHQPQHF
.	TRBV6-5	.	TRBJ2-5	TGTGCCAGCAGCCCAGGGTCCTGGGAGACCCAGTACTTC	CASSPGSWETQYF
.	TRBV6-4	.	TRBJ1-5	TGTGCCAGCAGTGGAGATAGCAATCAGCCCCAGCATTTT	CASSGDSNQPQHF
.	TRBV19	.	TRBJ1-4	TGTGCCAGTAGTACGAGGACAGACGTCAATGAAAAACTGTTTTTT	CASSTRTDVNEKLFF
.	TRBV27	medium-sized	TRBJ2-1	TGTGCCAGCAGTGATAATACTTACAATGAGCAGTTCTTC	CASSDNTYNEQFF
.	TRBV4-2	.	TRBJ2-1	TGTGCCAGCAGCCAAGAGGCGCAGGGAAATTATGATGAGCAGTTCTTC	CASSQEAQGNYDEQFF
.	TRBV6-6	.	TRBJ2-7	TGTGCCAGCACGAATCGGGGGAGGAACGAGCAGTACTTC	CASTNRGRNEQYF
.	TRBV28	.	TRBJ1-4	TGTGCCAGCAGTTCCTGGGAGGGGGCAACTAATGAAAAACTGTTTTTT	CASSSWEGATNEKLFF
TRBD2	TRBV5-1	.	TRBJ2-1	TGCGCCAGCAGCTTGATCGGACTAGTTGAGCAGTTCTTC	CASSLIGLVEQFF
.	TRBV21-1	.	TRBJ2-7	TGTGCCAGCAGCAAAAATTGTCCTATCCCTTCACCGCCCCTCTACGAGCAGTACTTC	CASSKNCPIPSPPLYEQYF